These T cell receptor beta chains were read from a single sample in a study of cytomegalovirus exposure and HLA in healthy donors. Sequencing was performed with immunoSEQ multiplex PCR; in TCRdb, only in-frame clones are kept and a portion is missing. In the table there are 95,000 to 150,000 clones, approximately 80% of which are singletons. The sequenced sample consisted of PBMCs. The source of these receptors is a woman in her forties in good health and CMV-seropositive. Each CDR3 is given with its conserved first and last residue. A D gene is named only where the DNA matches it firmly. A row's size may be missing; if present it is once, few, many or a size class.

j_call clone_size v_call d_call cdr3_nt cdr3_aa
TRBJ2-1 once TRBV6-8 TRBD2 TGTGCCAGCAGTTCCGGTCTAGCGGGTCGTTACAATGAGCAGTTCTTC CASSSGLAGRYNEQFF
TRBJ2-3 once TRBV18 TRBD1 TGTGCCAGCTCCCGGACGACAGGGTGGGTAGATACGCAGTATTTT CASSRTTGWVDTQYF
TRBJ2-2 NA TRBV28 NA TGTGCCAGCAGTTTATTCAGGGGAGACACCGGGGAGCTGTTTTTT CASSLFRGDTGELFF
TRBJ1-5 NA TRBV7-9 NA TGTGCCAGCAGCAAGACGGAGGGGAATCAGCCCCAGCATTTT CASSKTEGNQPQHF
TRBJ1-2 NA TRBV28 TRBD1 TGTGCCACCGCACTTAAACGGACAGGGGTACGTGGCTACACCTTC CATALKRTGVRGYTF
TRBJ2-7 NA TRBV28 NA TGTGCCAGCAGTCTTGCCACAGGTAACGAGCAGTACTTC CASSLATGNEQYF
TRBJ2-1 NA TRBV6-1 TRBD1 TGTGCCAGCAGGGGACAGGGGGCAGTTGGCGATGAGCAGTTCTTC CASRGQGAVGDEQFF
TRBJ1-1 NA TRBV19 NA TGTGCCAGTAGTATTAGTGGCAGGGGAAAGGTGGTGAACACTGAAGCTTTCTTT CASSISGRGKVVNTEAFF
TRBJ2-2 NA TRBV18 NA TGTGCCAGCTCACCACCGACAGACGGCTCCGGGGAGCTGTTTTTT CASSPPTDGSGELFF
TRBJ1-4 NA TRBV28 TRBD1 TGTGCCAGCAGTCCCCTCCTGACAGGGTACCTCGATGAAAAACTGTTTTTT CASSPLLTGYLDEKLFF
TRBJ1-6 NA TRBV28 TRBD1 TGTGCCAGCAGTCGACAGGGAATGACAAGTAATTCACCCCTCCACTTT CASSRQGMTSNSPLHF
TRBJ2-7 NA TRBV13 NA TGTGCCACCCATCGCAGAGGGAGCTCCTACGAGCAGTACTTC CATHRRGSSYEQYF
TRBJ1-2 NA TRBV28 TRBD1 TGTGCCAGCAGTTTATCAGGGGGCTGGGGCTACACCTTC CASSLSGGWGYTF
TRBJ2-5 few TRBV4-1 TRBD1 TGCGCCAGCAGCCAAGCCGGGACAGGGGGAGAGACCCAGTACTTC CASSQAGTGGETQYF
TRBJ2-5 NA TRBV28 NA TGTGCCAGCAGTAATGCGGGGCGCCAAGAGACCCAGTACTTC CASSNAGRQETQYF
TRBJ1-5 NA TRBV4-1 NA TGCGCCAGCAGGTCAGGGGTTCTAGCCTCCAATCAGCCCCAGCATTTT CASRSGVLASNQPQHF
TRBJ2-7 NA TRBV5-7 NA TGTGCCAGCAGCTGGACATGCTCCTACGAGCAGTACTTC CASSWTCSYEQYF
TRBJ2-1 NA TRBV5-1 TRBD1 TGCGCCAGCAGATCGGGACAGGCCTACAATGAGCAGTTCTTC CASRSGQAYNEQFF
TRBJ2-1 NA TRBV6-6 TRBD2 TGTGCCAGCAGTTACCTCGCGGGAGTGGCAAATGAGCAGTTCTTC CASSYLAGVANEQFF
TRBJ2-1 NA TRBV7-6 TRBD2 TGTGCCAGCAGCTTAGAGATAGCGGGAGGGAATTACAATGAGCAGTTCTTC CASSLEIAGGNYNEQFF
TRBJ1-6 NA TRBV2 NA TGTGCCAGCAGTGTTGCCAGGGCCAATAATTCACCCCTCCACTTT CASSVARANNSPLHF
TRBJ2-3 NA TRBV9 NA TGTGCCAGCAGCCTAGCCGTCGGAGATACGCAGTATTTT CASSLAVGDTQYF
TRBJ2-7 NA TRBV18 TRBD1 TGTGCCAGCTCGTCTACCTCGGGACAGGGGTACGAGCAGTACTTC CASSSTSGQGYEQYF
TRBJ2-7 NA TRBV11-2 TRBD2 TGTGCCAGCAGCAAAAGCGGGGCCTCCTACGAGCAGTACTTC CASSKSGASYEQYF
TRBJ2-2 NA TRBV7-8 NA TGTGCCAGCAGCTTAGGACAGGTCGCTGGGGAGCTGTTTTTT CASSLGQVAGELFF
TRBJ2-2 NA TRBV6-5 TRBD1 TGTGCCAGCACTAATTACAGGGGTCGGACCGGGGAGCTGTTTTTT CASTNYRGRTGELFF
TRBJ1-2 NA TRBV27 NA TGTGCCAGCAGTCCTACCCGACACACTAACTATGGCTACACCTTC CASSPTRHTNYGYTF
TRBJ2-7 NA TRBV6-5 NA TGTGCCAGCAGTTACCTCACAGGGACCTACGAGCAGTACTTC CASSYLTGTYEQYF
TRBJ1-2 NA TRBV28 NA TGTGCCAGCAGTTTCGGTAACCGCGGCAGGGGACCTAACTATGGCTACACCTTC CASSFGNRGRGPNYGYTF
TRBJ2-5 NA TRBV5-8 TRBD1 TGTGCCAGCAGCCAAGGGACAGGGGTAGAGACCCAGTACTTC CASSQGTGVETQYF
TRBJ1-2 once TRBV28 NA TGTGCCAGCAGTCCGAGCACAGGCCGGGAGGCGATTTGCACCTTC CASSPSTGREAICTF
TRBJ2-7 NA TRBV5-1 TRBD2 TGCGCCAGCAGCTTGGTGGGGGGGAGCTCCTACGAGCAGTACTTC CASSLVGGSSYEQYF
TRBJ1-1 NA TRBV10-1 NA TGCGCCAGCGCTACAGGGAGAGACACTGAAGCTTTCTTT CASATGRDTEAFF
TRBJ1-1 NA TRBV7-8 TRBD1 TGTGCCAGCAGCTCGGGACAGGGCAGGACTGAAGCTTTCTTT CASSSGQGRTEAFF
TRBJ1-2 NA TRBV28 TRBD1 TGTGCCAGCAGACTCGACAGGGTGGTTAACTATGGCTACACCTTC CASRLDRVVNYGYTF
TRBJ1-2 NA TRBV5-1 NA TGCGCCAGCAGCCTCCGGGGTGAAGGTGGCTACACCTTC CASSLRGEGGYTF
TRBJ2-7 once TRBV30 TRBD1 TGTGCCTGGAGCAGGACAGGGGGCTTCGAGCAGTACTTC CAWSRTGGFEQYF
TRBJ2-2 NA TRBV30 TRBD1 TGTGCCTGGAGTCCCCTCCCTCTAACAGGGGACGTGGGCACCGGGGAGCTGTTTTTT CAWSPLPLTGDVGTGELFF
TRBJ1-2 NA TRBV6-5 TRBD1 TGTGCCAGCTCCCTCGACAGGGGACAGCTTAGTGGCTACACCTTC CASSLDRGQLSGYTF
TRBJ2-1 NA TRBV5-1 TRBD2 TGCGCCAGCAGCCCCAGGACTAGCGGAGGCTCCTACAATGAGCAGTTCTTC CASSPRTSGGSYNEQFF
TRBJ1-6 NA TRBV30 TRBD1 TGTGCCTGGAGTGTACAGGGGGGCACTCCACCCCTCCACTTT CAWSVQGGTPPLHF
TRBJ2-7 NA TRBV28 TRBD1 TGTGCCAGCAGTACTTTCAACAGGGGGAGCTCCTACGAGCAGTACTTC CASSTFNRGSSYEQYF
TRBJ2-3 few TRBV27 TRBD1 TGTGCCAGCGGGACAGGTCTCGGCACAGATACGCAGTATTTT CASGTGLGTDTQYF
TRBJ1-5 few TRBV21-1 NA TGTGCCAGCAGCAAAATCGGGACAGGGGTTCAGCCCCAGCATTTT CASSKIGTGVQPQHF
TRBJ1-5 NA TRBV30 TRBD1 TGTGCCTGGAGCACTCCCTCCGGGACAGACAATCAGCCCCAGCATTTT CAWSTPSGTDNQPQHF
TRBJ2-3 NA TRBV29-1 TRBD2 TGCAGCGGGATGGGACTAGCGGGGCTTGGCACAGATACGCAGTATTTT CSGMGLAGLGTDTQYF
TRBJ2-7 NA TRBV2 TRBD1 TGTGCCAGCAGATCGACAGGGGTGTCGTACGAGCAGTACTTC CASRSTGVSYEQYF